The 30 T cell receptor beta chains in this list originate from one sample, sequenced in a study of T cells after yellow fever vaccination. TCRdb recomputed calls from the 5' RACE reads with MiXCR, one row per CDR3 protein. The repertoire has a few hundred thousand distinct CDR3 sequences, 3.5% to 4.5% of them found once; the top ten carry roughly 21%. This material consisted of PBMCs, taken 15 days after the yellow fever booster vaccination. These receptors all come from a young man who received the YFV17D yellow fever vaccine.

This clonotype came up many times. V usage is TRBV11-2 and J usage is TRBJ1-1; D not resolved. V lost 5 bases, J lost 4 bases, and 11 bases lay in between. Germline CDR1 is SGHAT and CDR2 is FQNNGV. The CDR3 runs 13 residues. Here the CDR3 DNA reads TGTGCCAGCAGCCCGAGTCTGACCACTGAAGCTTTCTTT. It codes for CASSPSLTTEAFF.

This clonotype came up a few times. The chain combines TRBV5-1 with TRBJ1-2, with TRBD1 as a possible D gene (6 bases). The V and J ends lost 5 bases and 6 bases respectively, with 20 bases between them. This CDR3 has 15 residues. Germline V gives CDR1 SGHRS, CDR2 YFSETQ. The CDR3 nucleotides are TGCGCCAGCAGTTTCCCCGGGACAACCTACGATGGCTACACCTTC. Amino acid sequence: CASSFPGTTYDGYTF.

This clonotype was detected ten times or more. The chain has TRBV5-5 and TRBJ2-5; D remains ambiguous. The CDR3 spans 16 residues. Germline V gene data show CDR1 as SGHKS and CDR2 as YYEKEE (reference sequence). The V end was cut by 3 bases, the J end by 4 bases, with 19 bases between. This chain's CDR3 is CASSSAPAGVVETQYF. Written as DNA, the CDR3 is TGTGCCAGCAGCTCGGCTCCGGCCGGAGTGGTAGAGACCCAGTACTTC.

The rearrangement joins TRBV11-2 to TRBJ2-3; 8 bases fit TRBD2. V lost 5 bases and J lost 4; bases outside the gene matches: 8. The CDR3 is 15 residues long. Germline-derived CDR1 and CDR2 are SGHAT and FQNNGV. The CDR3 DNA sequence: TGTGCCAGCAGCAACGGACTAGCTAGGGCAGATACGCAGTATTTT. Translated: CASSNGLARADTQYF.

This clonotype has ten or more counts. V and J are TRBV12-3 or TRBV12-4 and TRBJ2-1, with TRBD1 matching 7 bases. V lost 7 bases and J lost 6; bases outside the gene matches: 15. The length of the CDR3 is 16 residues. The CDR3 sequence is CASNGRDSLRPNEQFF. The DNA for the CDR3 is TGTGCCAGCAACGGCCGGGACAGTCTTCGCCCCAATGAGCAGTTCTTC.

This clonotype was counted ten times or more. V and J are TRBV4-2 and TRBJ1-2; tentatively, D is TRBD1 (5 bases). The CDR3 extends over 18 amino acids. V shed 3 bases and J shed 4 bases, with 24 bases lying between them. The germline gives CDR1 LGHNA, CDR2 YNFKEQ. The CDR3 nucleotides are TGTGCCAGCAGCCAGACCGTCGGGGGTCTCGAGAGGTCCTATGGCTACACCTTC. Protein product: CASSQTVGGLERSYGYTF.

Only a few counts were recorded for this clonotype. This rearrangement joins TRBV12-3 or TRBV12-4 to TRBJ1-3; no definite D call. Trimming shortened V by 6 bases and J by 1 base, and 13 bases separated the two germline ends. This CDR3 comprises 15 residues. CDR3 sequence reads: CASSPASGSGNTIYF. CDR3 coding DNA: TGTGCCAGCAGCCCCGCCAGTGGATCTGGAAACACCATATATTTT.

This clonotype was detected only a few times. This chain joins TRBV12-3 or TRBV12-4 and TRBJ2-7; tentatively, D is TRBD1 (6 bases). This CDR3 has 14 amino acids. Trimming removed 6 bases from V and 5 bases from J, with 17 bases in between. For the CDR3, the DNA is TGTGCCAGCAGCCTCACAGGGCACCCTCACGAGCAGTACGTC. This sequence encodes CASSLTGHPHEQYV.

In this sample, this clonotype turned up many times. The V call is TRBV11-2, the J call TRBJ2-7; 9 nucleotides agree with TRBD2. CDR1 is SGHAT and CDR2 is FQNNGV in the germline V gene. CDR3 length: 15 amino acids. V gave up 5 bases and J gave up 3 bases; unmatched junction bases: 8. The DNA of the CDR3 is TGTGCCAGCAGCGCCGTCCTAGCGGGGTTCTACGAGCAGTACTTC. Translated, it gives CASSAVLAGFYEQYF.

This clonotype was observed a handful of times. The rearrangement uses TRBV2 and TRBJ1-2, with D tentatively TRBD1 (6 bases). Trimming took 10 bases from V and 7 from J, leaving 13 bases between them. CDR1 is SNHLY and CDR2 is FYNNEI in the germline V gene. This CDR3 has 11 amino acids. The CDR3: CATGQGSGYTF. The CDR3 region has the DNA TGTGCCACCGGGCAGGGGAGTGGCTACACCTTC.

This clonotype was picked up a small number of times. This chain links TRBV7-9 with TRBJ1-1; 7 bases align to TRBD1. The CDR3 sequence is 15 residues long. Germline assignment: CDR1 SEHNR and CDR2 FQNEAQ (reference sequence). The J segment lost 3 bases and the V segment lost 5 bases, leaving 9 bases of the junction unmatched. CDR3 coding DNA: TGTGCCAGCAGCCCCGGGGTCAGGGGGTACACTGAAGCTTTCTTT. It encodes CASSPGVRGYTEAFF.

This clonotype was recorded at least ten times. The chain recombines TRBV9 with TRBJ1-5; a possible D gene is TRBD1 (5 bases). The germline V gene has CDR1 SGDLS and CDR2 YYNGEE. Between the trimmed V and J ends, which lost 3 bases and 7 bases, there was a span of 14 bases. The CDR3 sequence is 14 residues long. Written as DNA, the CDR3 is TGTGCCAGCAGCGATCAGGGCGAGGGGCAGCCCCAGCATTTT. Residues: CASSDQGEGQPQHF.

This clonotype was recorded at least ten times. V is TRBV4-3 and J is TRBJ2-3, with no clear D. Trimming stripped 0 bases from V and 1 base from J, with 8 bases between. Per germline, CDR1 LGHNA and CDR2 YSLEER. The CDR3 contains 15 residues. The DNA for the CDR3 is TGCGCCAGCAGCCAAGACGCACTTCGCACAGATACGCAGTATTTT. This encodes CASSQDALRTDTQYF.

The sample holds a few counts of this clonotype. V and J are TRBV5-4 and TRBJ2-1, with D possibly matching TRBD1 (5 bases). There are 15 residues in the CDR3. Trimming cost V 4 bases and J 8 bases, with 19 bases left between them. Germline V gene data show CDR1 as SGHNT and CDR2 as YYREEE (reference sequence). The CDR3 DNA reads as TGTGCCAGCAGCCAAGGGGTTGCTACCTTCGATGAGCAGTTCTTC. This gives the protein CASSQGVATFDEQFF.

This clonotype was seen repeatedly, ten times or more. CDR3 bases: TGTGCCAGCAGCTTAGCGGGGAATCTGGCCAAAAACATTCAGTACTTC. Translating gives CASSLAGNLAKNIQYF. The chain links TRBV7-8 to TRBJ2-4, with D hard to call. The germline gives CDR1 SGHVS, CDR2 FQNEAQ. The V gene lost 0 bases and the J gene lost 1 base, with 10 bases spanning the gap. The CDR3 is made up of 16 amino acids.

The V and J genes are TRBV29-1 and TRBJ1-2; tentative D call: TRBD1 (6 bases). CDR1 is SQVTM, CDR2 ANQGSEA, per germline. V was cut by 3 bases and J by 2 bases, with 13 bases left in between. The CDR3 runs 14 residues. The CDR3 protein is CSVESGAENYGYTF. In DNA, the CDR3 is TGCAGCGTTGAGTCAGGGGCGGAGAACTATGGCTACACCTTC. The full variable domain, rest sourced from reference TRBV29-1 and TRBJ1-2, is SAVISQKPSRDICQRGTSLTIQCQVDSQVTMMFWYRQQPGQSLTLIATANQGSEATYESGFVIDKFPISRPNLTFSTLTVSNMSPEDSSIYLCSVESGAENYGYTFGSGTRLTVV.

This clonotype occurred many times. The gene calls are TRBV5-6 and TRBJ1-3; 12 bases are shared with TRBD1. The CDR3 is 18 residues long. From germline, CDR1 is SGHDT and CDR2 YYEEEE. The J segment lost 4 bases and the V segment lost 2 bases, leaving 10 bases of the junction unmatched. The CDR3 is CASSFGTGGPPWGNTIYF. The CDR3 bases are TGTGCCAGCAGCTTTGGGACAGGGGGCCCCCCGTGGGGAAACACCATATATTTT.

This clonotype was seen ten or more times. J is TRBJ2-3 and V is TRBV7-3, with a possible D match to TRBD2 (6 bases). The CDR3 totals 15 residues. CDR1 SGHTA and CDR2 FQGTGA come from the germline V gene. V was pared by 5 bases and J by 4 bases, with 16 bases between. The CDR3 bases are TGTGCCAGCAGCCTCGGGGGAGGTGACGCAGATACGCAGTATTTT. Encoded protein: CASSLGGGDADTQYF.

This clonotype was seen repeatedly, ten times or more. V gene TRBV11-2 combines with J gene TRBJ1-2; D perhaps matches TRBD1 (5 bases). This CDR3 contains 17 residues. The germline V and J ends were trimmed by 5 bases and 6 bases, with 25 bases remaining between them. Germline values: CDR1 SGHAT, CDR2 FQNNGV. The CDR3 DNA is TGTGCCAGCAGCCGGGGCCGAGGGCCGGGTAGGGTGGATGGCTACACCTTC. It codes for CASSRGRGPGRVDGYTF.

The V and J genes are TRBV27 and TRBJ2-1; 9 bases map to TRBD2. Per the germline V gene, CDR1 is MNHEY and CDR2 is SMNVEV (reference sequence). This CDR3 has 16 residues. Trimming at V came to 5 bases and at J to 6 bases, leaving 11 bases not matched to a gene. CDR3 in amino acids: CASSPLGAGGPNEQFF. As DNA, the CDR3 is TGTGCCAGCAGTCCCCTTGGGGCGGGGGGGCCCAATGAGCAGTTCTTC.

This clonotype was seen ten or more times. V and J are TRBV5-1 and TRBJ2-3; D is unresolved. The germline V gene has CDR1 SGHRS and CDR2 YFSETQ. V was clipped by 5 bases and J by 0 bases, with 16 bases between them. This CDR3 region has 16 residues. The DNA of the CDR3 is TGCGCCAGCAGTTTTACCCAGACCTCTAGCACAGATACGCAGTATTTT. It translates to CASSFTQTSSTDTQYF.

In this sample, this clonotype turned up many times. The rearrangement links TRBV7-6 to TRBJ2-2, with a tentative D call TRBD2 (6 bases). CDR3 size: 16 residues. Germline loops: CDR1 SGHVS, CDR2 FNYEAQ. V lost 5 bases, J lost 0 bases, and 13 bases lay in between. The chain's CDR3 is CASSPIPGANTGELFF. CDR3 DNA: TGTGCCAGCAGCCCCATCCCGGGAGCGAACACCGGGGAGCTGTTTTTT.

In this sample, this clonotype turned up many times. The rearrangement joins TRBV20-1 to TRBJ2-3; weak D call: TRBD2 (6 bases). Trimming pared 2 bases from V and 0 bases from J, leaving 12 bases between. The CDR3 is 15 amino acids. Per the germline V gene, CDR1 is DFQATT and CDR2 is SNEGSKA (reference sequence). The CDR3 DNA sequence: TGCAGTGCTAGACGGGACTTCGCTAGCACAGATACGCAGTATTTT. Translating it yields CSARRDFASTDTQYF.

The gene calls are TRBV29-1 and TRBJ2-5, with TRBD2 identical over 8 bases. The CDR3 runs 17 residues. With V trimmed by 2 bases and J by 2 bases, 13 bases remained unmatched. Looked up from germline, CDR1 is SQVTM and CDR2 is ANQGSEA. CDR3 in amino acids: CSVENPSGPVPQETQYF. CDR3 DNA: TGCAGCGTTGAAAACCCTAGCGGGCCCGTACCGCAAGAGACCCAGTACTTC.

A few counts support this clonotype. Germline is not matched at one junction end, which may reflect a read error. V gene TRBV11-1 combines with J gene TRBJ2-4, with TRBD1 matching 7 bases. Germline V gives CDR1 SGHAT, CDR2 FQDESV (reference sequence). The CDR3 is 16 amino acids. Written as DNA, the CDR3 is TGTGCTAGCAGCTTAGTAGGGGGCGAGTTTGTGGACATTCAGTACTTC. Protein: CASSLVGGEFVDIQYF.

The V gene is TRBV12-3 or TRBV12-4, the J gene TRBJ2-2; D unclear. The CDR3 sequence is 12 residues long. The ends were cut back, 7 bases at V and 3 bases at J, with 6 bases in the middle. DNA for the CDR3: TGTGCCAGCACTTTTGACACCGGGGAGCTGTTTTTT. The encoded protein is CASTFDTGELFF.

This clonotype was picked up many times. The CDR3 region is CASSGQGNNSPLHF. Written as DNA, the CDR3 is TGCGCCAGCAGCGGACAGGGAAATAATTCACCCCTCCACTTT. The chain links TRBV5-1 to TRBJ1-6, with 8 bases identical to TRBD1. From germline, CDR1 is SGHRS and CDR2 YFSETQ. The CDR3 runs 14 residues. J gave up 5 bases and V 4 bases, and 2 bases lay outside the gene matches.

This clonotype was observed a few times. In DNA form, the CDR3 reads TGCGCCAGCAGCATGCTGGACGGGGGCTACACCTTC. Amino acid sequence: CASSMLDGGYTF. The J gene is TRBJ1-2, the V gene TRBV5-1; D remains unclear. The V end was cut by 4 bases, the J end by 8 bases, with 12 bases between. The CDR3 consists of 12 residues. CDR1 and CDR2 (germline): SGHRS, YFSETQ.

This clonotype was counted between two and nine times. V and J are TRBV12-3 or TRBV12-4 and TRBJ2-2, with TRBD2 as a possible D gene (5 bases). V gave up 5 bases and J gave up 2 bases, with 12 bases separating them. The CDR3 loop spans 15 amino acids. The DNA for the CDR3 is TGTGCCAGCAGTCCGAGGGAACTTAACACCGGGGAGCTGTTTTTT. Translation gives CASSPRELNTGELFF.

At least ten counts were recorded for this clonotype. V usage is TRBV25-1 and J usage is TRBJ1-2; 11 nucleotides match TRBD1. CDR3 length: 15 amino acids. The germline CDR1 and CDR2 sequences are MGHDK and SYGVNS. The V and J ends lost 4 bases and 8 bases, in that order; junction bases with no gene match: 9. CDR3 sequence: CASSVPGQGAVGYTF. CDR3 in DNA: TGTGCCAGCAGTGTCCCCGGACAGGGGGCCGTAGGCTACACCTTC.